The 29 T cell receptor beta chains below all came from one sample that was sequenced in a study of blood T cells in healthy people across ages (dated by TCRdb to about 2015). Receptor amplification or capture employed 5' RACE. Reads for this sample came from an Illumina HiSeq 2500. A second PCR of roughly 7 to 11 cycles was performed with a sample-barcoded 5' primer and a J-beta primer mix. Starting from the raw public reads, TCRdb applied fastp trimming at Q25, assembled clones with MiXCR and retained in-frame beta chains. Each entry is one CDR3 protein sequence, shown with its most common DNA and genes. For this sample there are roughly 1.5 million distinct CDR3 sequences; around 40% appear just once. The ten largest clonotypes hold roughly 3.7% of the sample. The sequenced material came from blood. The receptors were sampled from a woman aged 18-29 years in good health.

In DNA form, the CDR3 reads TGTGCCAGCAGCCAGGATCGAATTGGACTAGCGGGAGCCGATACGCAGTATTTT. Encoded protein: CASSQDRIGLAGADTQYF. J is TRBJ2-3 and V is TRBV4-2; 13 nucleotides line up with TRBD2. Germline V gene lookup returns CDR1 LGHNA and CDR2 YNFKEQ. J lost 6 bases, V lost 3 bases, and 12 bases had no gene match. The CDR3 length is 18 residues.

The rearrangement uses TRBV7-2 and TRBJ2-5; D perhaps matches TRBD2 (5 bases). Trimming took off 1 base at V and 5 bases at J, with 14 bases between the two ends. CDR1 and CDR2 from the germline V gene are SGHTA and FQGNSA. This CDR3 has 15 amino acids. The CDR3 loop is CASSLEGRIAETQYF. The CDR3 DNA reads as TGTGCCAGCAGCTTAGAGGGTCGGATAGCGGAGACCCAGTACTTC.

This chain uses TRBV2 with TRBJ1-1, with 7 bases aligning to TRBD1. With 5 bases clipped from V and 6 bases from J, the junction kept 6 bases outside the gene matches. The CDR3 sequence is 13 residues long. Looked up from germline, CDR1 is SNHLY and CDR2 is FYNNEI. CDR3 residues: CASSYNRGPEAFF. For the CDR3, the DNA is TGTGCCAGCAGTTACAACAGGGGACCTGAAGCTTTCTTT.

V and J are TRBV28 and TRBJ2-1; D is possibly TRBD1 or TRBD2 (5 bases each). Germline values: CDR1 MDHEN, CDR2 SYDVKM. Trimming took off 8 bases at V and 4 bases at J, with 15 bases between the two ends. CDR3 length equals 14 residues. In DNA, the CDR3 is TGTGCCAGCGAAAGGGACGGCGAATACAATGAGCAGTTCTTC. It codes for CASERDGEYNEQFF.

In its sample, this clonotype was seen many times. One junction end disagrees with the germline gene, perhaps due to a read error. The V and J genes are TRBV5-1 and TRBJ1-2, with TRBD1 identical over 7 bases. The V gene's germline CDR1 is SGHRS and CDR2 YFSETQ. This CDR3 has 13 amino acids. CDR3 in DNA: TGTGCCAGCAGTTTCGGGACAGCCTATGGCTACACCTTC. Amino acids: CASSFGTAYGYTF. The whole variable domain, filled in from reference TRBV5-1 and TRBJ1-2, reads KAGVTQTPRYLIKTRGQQVTLSCSPISGHRSVSWYQQTPGQGLQFLFEYFSETQRNKGNFPGRFSGRQFSNSRSEMNVSTLELGDSALYLCASSFGTAYGYTFGSGTRLTVV.

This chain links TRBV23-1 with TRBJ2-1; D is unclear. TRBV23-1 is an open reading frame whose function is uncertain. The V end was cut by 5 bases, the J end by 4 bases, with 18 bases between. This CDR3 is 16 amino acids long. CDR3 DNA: TGCGCCAGCAGTGTAAGCCCTTTCCCCTCATACAATGAGCAGTTCTTC. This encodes CASSVSPFPSYNEQFF.

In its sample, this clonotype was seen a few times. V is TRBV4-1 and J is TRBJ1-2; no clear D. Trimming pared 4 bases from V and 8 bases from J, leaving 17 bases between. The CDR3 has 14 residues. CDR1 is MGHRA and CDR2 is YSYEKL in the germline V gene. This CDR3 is CASSLSAGLEGYTF. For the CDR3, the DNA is TGCGCCAGCAGCCTGTCGGCCGGTTTGGAAGGCTACACCTTC.

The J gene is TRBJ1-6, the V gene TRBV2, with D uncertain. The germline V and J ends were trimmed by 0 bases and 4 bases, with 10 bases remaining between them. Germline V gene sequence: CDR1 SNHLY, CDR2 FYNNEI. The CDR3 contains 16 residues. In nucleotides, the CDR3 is TGTGCCAGCAGTGAAGCGCTTCAAGATTATAATTCACCCCTCCACTTT. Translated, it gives CASSEALQDYNSPLHF.

In DNA, the CDR3 is TGTGCCAGCAGCTTAGATCCAGGGGTATCCTACGAGCAGTACTTC. As protein: CASSLDPGVSYEQYF. The chain couples TRBV7-9 to TRBJ2-7, with TRBD1 as a possible D gene (6 bases). V was shortened by 1 base and J by 1 base, with 11 bases between the two germline ends. This CDR3 comprises 15 residues. The V gene's germline CDR1 is SEHNR and CDR2 FQNEAQ (reference sequence).

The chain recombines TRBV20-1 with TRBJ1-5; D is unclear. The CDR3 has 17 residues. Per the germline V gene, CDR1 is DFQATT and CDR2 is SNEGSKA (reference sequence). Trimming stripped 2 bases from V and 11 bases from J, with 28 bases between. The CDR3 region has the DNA TGCAGTGCTAGAACCCGGACGGAAGTAACCCCTGATTACACCCAGCATTTT. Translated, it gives CSARTRTEVTPDYTQHF.

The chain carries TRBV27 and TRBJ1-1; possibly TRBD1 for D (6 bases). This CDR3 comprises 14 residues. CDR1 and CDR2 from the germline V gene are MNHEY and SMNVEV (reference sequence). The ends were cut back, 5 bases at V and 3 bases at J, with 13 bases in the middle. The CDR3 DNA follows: TGTGCCAGCAGTCAGACAGGTCTGGACACTGAAGCTTTCTTT. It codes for CASSQTGLDTEAFF.

The DNA for the CDR3 is TGCAGTGCTAGACGGACAGGGGTTTTGGAACAGCCCCAGCATTTT. Its translation is CSARRTGVLEQPQHF. The chain couples TRBV20-1 to TRBJ1-5; 9 bases align to TRBD1. Germline CDR1 is DFQATT and CDR2 is SNEGSKA (reference sequence). Losses at the gene ends were 2 bases for V and 7 bases for J; bases not matched to a gene: 9. CDR3 length equals 15 residues.

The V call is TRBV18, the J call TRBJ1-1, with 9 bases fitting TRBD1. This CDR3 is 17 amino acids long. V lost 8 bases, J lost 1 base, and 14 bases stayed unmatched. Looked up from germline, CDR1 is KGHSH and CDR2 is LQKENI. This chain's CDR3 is CASTSGTGLTSNTEAFF. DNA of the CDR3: TGTGCCAGCACGTCAGGGACAGGGCTCACCTCGAACACTGAAGCTTTCTTT.

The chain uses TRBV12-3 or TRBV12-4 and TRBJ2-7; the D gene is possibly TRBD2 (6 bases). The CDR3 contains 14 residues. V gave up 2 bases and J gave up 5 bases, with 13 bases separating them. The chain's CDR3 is CASSLPGRFNEQYF. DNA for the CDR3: TGTGCCAGCAGTTTACCAGGGAGGTTCAACGAGCAGTACTTC.

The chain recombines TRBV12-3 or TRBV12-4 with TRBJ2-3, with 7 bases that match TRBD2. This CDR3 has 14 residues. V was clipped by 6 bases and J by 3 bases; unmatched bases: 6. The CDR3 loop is CASRPTSVTDTQYF. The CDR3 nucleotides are TGTGCCAGCAGGCCAACTAGCGTAACAGATACGCAGTATTTT.

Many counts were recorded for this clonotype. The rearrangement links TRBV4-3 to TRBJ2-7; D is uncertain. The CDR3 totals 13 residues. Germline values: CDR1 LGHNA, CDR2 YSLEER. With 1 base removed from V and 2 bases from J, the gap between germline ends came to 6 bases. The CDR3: CASSQVGTYEQYF. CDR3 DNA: TGCGCCAGCAGCCAAGTCGGTACCTACGAGCAGTACTTC.

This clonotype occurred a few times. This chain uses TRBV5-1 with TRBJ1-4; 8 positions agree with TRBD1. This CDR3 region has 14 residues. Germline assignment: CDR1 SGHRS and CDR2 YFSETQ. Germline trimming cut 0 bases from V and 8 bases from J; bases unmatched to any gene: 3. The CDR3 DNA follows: TGCGCCAGCAGCTTGGAGGGACAGGTGGAAAAACTGTTTTTT. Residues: CASSLEGQVEKLFF.

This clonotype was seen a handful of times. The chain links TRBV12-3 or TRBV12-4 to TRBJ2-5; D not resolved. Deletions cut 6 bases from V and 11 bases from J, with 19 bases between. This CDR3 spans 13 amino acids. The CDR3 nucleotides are TGTGCCAGCAGAACGGGTTCCCCTGATGAGCAGTACTTC. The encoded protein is CASRTGSPDEQYF.

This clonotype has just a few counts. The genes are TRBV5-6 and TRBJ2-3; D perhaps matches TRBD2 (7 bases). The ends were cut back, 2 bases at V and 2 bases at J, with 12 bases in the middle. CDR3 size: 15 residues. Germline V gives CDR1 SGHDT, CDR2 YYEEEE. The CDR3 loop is CASSFGGAFTDTQYF. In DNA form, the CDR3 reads TGTGCCAGCAGCTTTGGGGGGGCCTTCACAGATACGCAGTATTTT. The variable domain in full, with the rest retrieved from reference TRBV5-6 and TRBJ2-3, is DAGVTQSPTHLIKTRGQQVTLRCSPKSGHDTVSWYQQALGQGPQFIFQYYEEEERQRGNFPDRFSGHQFPNYSSELNVNALLLGDSALYLCASSFGGAFTDTQYFGPGTRLTVL.

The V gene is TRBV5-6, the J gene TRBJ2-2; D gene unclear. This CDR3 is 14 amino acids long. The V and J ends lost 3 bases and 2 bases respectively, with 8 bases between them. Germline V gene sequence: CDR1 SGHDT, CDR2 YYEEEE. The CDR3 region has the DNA TGTGCCAGCAGCTATGGACCTAACACCGGGGAGCTGTTTTTT. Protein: CASSYGPNTGELFF.

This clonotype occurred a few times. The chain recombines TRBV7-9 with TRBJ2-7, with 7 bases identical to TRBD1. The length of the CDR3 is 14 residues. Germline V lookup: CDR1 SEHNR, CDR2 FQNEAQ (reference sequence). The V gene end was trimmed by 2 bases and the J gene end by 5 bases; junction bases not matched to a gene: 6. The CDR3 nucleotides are TGTGCCAGCAGCTTAACAGGGGTCTCGAACGAGCAGTACTTC. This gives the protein CASSLTGVSNEQYF.

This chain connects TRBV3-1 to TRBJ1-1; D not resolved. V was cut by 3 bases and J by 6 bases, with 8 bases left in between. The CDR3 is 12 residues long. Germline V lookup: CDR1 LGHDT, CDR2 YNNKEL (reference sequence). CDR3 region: CASSHRGAEAFF. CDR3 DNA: TGTGCCAGCAGCCATCGCGGTGCTGAAGCTTTCTTT. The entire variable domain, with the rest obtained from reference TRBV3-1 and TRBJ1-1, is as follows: DTAVSQTPKYLVTQMGNDKSIKCEQNLGHDTMYWYKQDSKKFLKIMFSYNNKELIINETVPNRFSPKSPDKAHLNLHINSLELGDSAVYFCASSHRGAEAFFGQGTRLTVV.

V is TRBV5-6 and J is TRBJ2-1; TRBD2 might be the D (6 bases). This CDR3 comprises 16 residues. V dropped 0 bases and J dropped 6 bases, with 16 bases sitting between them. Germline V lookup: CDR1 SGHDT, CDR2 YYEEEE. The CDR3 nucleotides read TGTGCCAGCAGCTTGGAGTTAGGGGAGGTATTCAATGAGCAGTTCTTC. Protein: CASSLELGEVFNEQFF. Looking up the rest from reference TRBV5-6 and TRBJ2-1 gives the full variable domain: DAGVTQSPTHLIKTRGQQVTLRCSPKSGHDTVSWYQQALGQGPQFIFQYYEEEERQRGNFPDRFSGHQFPNYSSELNVNALLLGDSALYLCASSLELGEVFNEQFFGPGTRLTVL.

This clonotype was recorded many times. DNA of the CDR3: TGTGCCAGCAGCGGGAGCGGGAGTAGGACCTACAATGAGCAGTTCTTC. It codes for CASSGSGSRTYNEQFF. This chain uses TRBV25-1 with TRBJ2-1, with TRBD2 matching over 8 bases. The CDR3 extends over 16 amino acids. Trimming removed 6 bases from V and 2 bases from J; junction bases left unmatched: 9. Germline V lookup: CDR1 MGHDK, CDR2 SYGVNS.

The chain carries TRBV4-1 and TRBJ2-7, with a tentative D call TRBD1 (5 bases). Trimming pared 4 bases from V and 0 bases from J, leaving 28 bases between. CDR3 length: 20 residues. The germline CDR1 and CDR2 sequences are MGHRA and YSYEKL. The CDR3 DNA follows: TGCGCCAGCAGCCGTTACAAGCCAACCCTGAGGCTAGGGGCCTCCTACGAGCAGTACTTC. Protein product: CASSRYKPTLRLGASYEQYF.

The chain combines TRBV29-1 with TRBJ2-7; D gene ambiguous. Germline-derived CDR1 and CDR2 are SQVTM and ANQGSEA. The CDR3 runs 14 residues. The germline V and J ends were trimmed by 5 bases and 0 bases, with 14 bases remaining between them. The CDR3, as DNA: TGCAGCGTTTTTACAGACAAAAGCTCCTACGAGCAGTACTTC. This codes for CSVFTDKSSYEQYF.

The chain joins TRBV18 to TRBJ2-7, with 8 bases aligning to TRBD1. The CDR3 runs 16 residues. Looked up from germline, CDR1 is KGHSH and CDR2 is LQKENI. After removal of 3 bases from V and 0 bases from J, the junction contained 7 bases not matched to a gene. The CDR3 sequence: CASSPPTGVGSYEQYF. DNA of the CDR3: TGTGCCAGCTCACCCCCGACAGGGGTAGGCTCCTACGAGCAGTACTTC.

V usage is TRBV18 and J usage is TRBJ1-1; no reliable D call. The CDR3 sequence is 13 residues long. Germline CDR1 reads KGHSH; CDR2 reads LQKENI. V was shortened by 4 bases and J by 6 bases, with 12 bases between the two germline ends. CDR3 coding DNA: TGTGCCAGCTCACAAGACTTGCTCGCTGAAGCTTTCTTT. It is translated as CASSQDLLAEAFF.

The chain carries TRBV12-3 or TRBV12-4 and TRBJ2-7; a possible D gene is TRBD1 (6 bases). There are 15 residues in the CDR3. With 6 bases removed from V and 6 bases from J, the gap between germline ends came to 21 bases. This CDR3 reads CASRLRGWLLTEQYF. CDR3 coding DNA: TGTGCCAGCAGACTTAGGGGGTGGCTCCTGACCGAGCAGTACTTC.